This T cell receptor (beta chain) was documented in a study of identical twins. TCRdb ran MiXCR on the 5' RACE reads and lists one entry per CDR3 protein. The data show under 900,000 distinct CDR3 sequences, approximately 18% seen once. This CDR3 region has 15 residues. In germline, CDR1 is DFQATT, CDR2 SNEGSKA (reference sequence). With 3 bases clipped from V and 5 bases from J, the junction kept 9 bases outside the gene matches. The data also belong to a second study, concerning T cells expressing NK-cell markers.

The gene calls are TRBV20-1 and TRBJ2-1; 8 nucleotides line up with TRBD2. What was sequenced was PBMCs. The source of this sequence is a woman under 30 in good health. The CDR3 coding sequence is TGCAGTGCTAGTAGAGCGGGAGAGGGGGACAATGAGCAGTTCTTC. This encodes CSASRAGEGDNEQFF.